These T cell receptor beta chains were read from a single sample in a study of graft-versus-host responses after intestinal transplantation. Assay: immunoSEQ multiplex PCR; the TCRdb copy retains only in-frame clones and omits some. The table has some 70,000 clones, about nine tenths seen once. This material consisted of bone marrow, taken approximately 100 weeks after intestinal transplantation. The receptors shown here come from a human patient who received an intestinal transplant, so some T cells may come from the graft donor. Each CDR3 is given with its conserved first and last residue. The D gene is left open where the match is weak. Clone size appears in some rows only: once, few, many, or a class for an expanded clone.

D | J | size | V | DNA | CDR3
- | TRBJ2-7 | - | TRBV6-5 | TGTGCCAGCACCTACGGGTTAGGGAACGAGCAGTACTTC | CASTYGLGNEQYF
TRBD2 | TRBJ2-3 | - | TRBV7-6 | TGTGCCAGCAGCTTAGGGACTAGCGGGAGTGAGGTCACAGATACGCAGTATTTT | CASSLGTSGSEVTDTQYF
TRBD1 | TRBJ2-7 | once | TRBV29-1 | TGCAGCGTTGAAGATGGGACAGGCTTCGAGCAGTACTTC | CSVEDGTGFEQYF
- | TRBJ1-6 | - | TRBV10-3 | TGTGCCATCAGGGGGTACGGGGGGGATAATTCACCCCTCCACTTT | CAIRGYGGDNSPLHF
- | TRBJ2-5 | - | TRBV29-1 | TGCAGTGAAAGAGTTGGAGTATCAGAGACCCAGTACTTC | CSERVGVSETQYF
TRBD1 | TRBJ2-4 | - | TRBV27 | TGTGCCAGCAGTTTAAGGTCTCAGGGGGACATTCAGTACTTC | CASSLRSQGDIQYF
- | TRBJ2-3 | - | TRBV4-1 | TGCGCCAGCAGCCAAGGACCGGGGTGGAGGAGCACAGATACGCAGTATTTT | CASSQGPGWRSTDTQYF
- | TRBJ1-5 | - | TRBV28 | TGTGCCAGCAGTTTATTCGTGTGGGATAGGGGTCAGCCCCAGCATTTT | CASSLFVWDRGQPQHF
- | TRBJ2-3 | - | TRBV7-6 | TGTGCCAGCAGCGATAGGCTGCGGGATACGCAGTATTTT | CASSDRLRDTQYF
- | TRBJ2-1 | - | TRBV4-1 | TGCGCCAGCAGCCAAGGGGTCTACGATAACAATGAGCAGTTCTTC | CASSQGVYDNNEQFF
TRBD1 | TRBJ1-2 | - | TRBV28 | TGTGCCAGCAGCCTTTTCGACAGGGACTATGGCTACACCTTC | CASSLFDRDYGYTF
TRBD2 | TRBJ2-2 | - | TRBV19 | TGTGCCAGTAATCTAGCGGGGTACACCGGGGAGCTGTTTTTT | CASNLAGYTGELFF
TRBD2 | TRBJ2-1 | - | TRBV5-1 | TGCGCCAGCAGCTTGAACCCTAGCGGGAGGGAGTTCTTC | CASSLNPSGREFF